This T cell receptor beta chain came from a study of shared clonotypes between healthy human individuals. Study-level findings and limits: Clonotypes shared by all four sorted-subset donors had higher generation probabilities than non-shared clonotypes. Limitation of the genetic and exposure-history diversity represented came from the few donors. Only blood was sampled; tissue repertoires likely differ.

A split of CD4+ cells into CD45RA+ naive and CD45RA-negative memory subsets was performed. Deletions cut 0 bases from V and 4 bases from J, with 3 bases between. The CDR3 is 13 amino acids. Looked up from germline, CDR1 is MNHNY and CDR2 is SVGAGI (reference sequence). Assay: immunoSEQ multiplex PCR; the TCRdb copy retains only in-frame clones and omits some. Of hundreds of thousands of clones in the sample, over 65% are singletons; the top ten hold under 2%. Regarding this clone: Its specificity is unknown.

The sample taken for sequencing was memory CD4+ T cells sorted from blood. Subset specified: CD45RA-negative fraction. This sequence joins TRBV6-6 and TRBJ2-2; D unclear. The receptor's source is a woman younger than 45 in good health. The CDR3 DNA is TGTGCCAGCAGTTACTCGACCACCGGGGAGCTGTTTTTT. It specifies CASSYSTTGELFF.